One sample yielded the 13 T cell receptor beta chains listed below, sequenced in a study of blood T cell repertoires in COVID-19 (TCRdb year 2020). Libraries were constructed by the immunoSEQ multiplex PCR assay. Drawn from immuneACCESS, this table holds only the in-frame rearrangements with V and J called that TCRdb kept. Clones are partly lost; checked studies trace under half to an unresolved V gene and leave the rest unexplained. This sample is represented by a few hundred thousand clones; around 90% of them were singletons. About 2.9% of the sample rests with the top ten. The sequenced sample was peripheral blood. The receptors were sampled from a man aged 60 to 75 with acute or convalescent COVID-19.

This clone was detected many times. The J gene is TRBJ2-7, the V gene TRBV5-1, with a weak D call TRBD2 (5 bases). Germline V gene sequence: CDR1 SGHRS, CDR2 YFSETQ. The CDR3 contains 12 residues. Trimming pared 5 bases from V and 2 bases from J, leaving 8 bases between. CDR3 sequence: CASSRETYEQYF. The DNA of the CDR3 is TGCGCCAGCAGTAGGGAGACCTACGAGCAGTACTTC.

This chain connects TRBV19 to TRBJ2-5; 10 bases agree with TRBD2. Trimming removed 9 bases from V and 4 bases from J; junction bases left unmatched: 8. CDR3 size: 14 residues. Germline CDR1 is LNHDA and CDR2 is SQIVND (reference sequence). CDR3 sequence reads: CASRERGGRETQYF. The CDR3 DNA reads TGTGCCAGCCGGGAGCGGGGGGGCCGAGAGACCCAGTACTTC.

V usage is TRBV5-1 and J usage is TRBJ2-2; D remains unclear. The V gene lost 0 bases and the J gene lost 4 bases, with 13 bases spanning the gap. The CDR3 runs to 16 residues. The germline gives CDR1 SGHRS, CDR2 YFSETQ. The CDR3 DNA is TGCGCCAGCAGCTTGGCGGTGGCCCCGGGCACCGGGGAGCTGTTTTTT. Amino acids: CASSLAVAPGTGELFF.

This rearrangement joins TRBV29-1 to TRBJ1-1; 9 bases are a match to TRBD1. The CDR3 is 13 residues long. Trimming took 5 bases from V and 5 from J; bases not matched to a gene: 6. Germline V gene sequence: CDR1 SQVTM, CDR2 ANQGSEA. The CDR3 DNA is TGCAGCGTTCAAAACAGGGGGCCGACTGAAGCTTTCTTT. Protein sequence: CSVQNRGPTEAFF.

Turning to this clone: Within the sample, other DNA sequences also encode this same CDR3. The chain joins TRBV5-1 to TRBJ1-2; 10 bases agree with TRBD1. V lost 0 bases, J lost 8 bases, and 4 bases stayed unmatched. Germline CDR1 reads SGHRS; CDR2 reads YFSETQ. This CDR3 spans 14 amino acids. The CDR3 nucleotides are TGCGCCAGCAGCTTGGGACAGGGGGCGCCGGGCTACACCTTC. Amino acid sequence: CASSLGQGAPGYTF.

This clone has just a few counts. The chain carries TRBV4-2 and TRBJ2-7, with 14 bases fitting TRBD2. The CDR3 loop spans 20 amino acids. Losses at the gene ends were 4 bases for V and 5 bases for J; bases not matched to a gene: 19. Per germline, CDR1 LGHNA and CDR2 YNFKEQ. In DNA, the CDR3 is TGTGCCAGCAGCCTGACCGGGACTAGCGGGGGCCCGCCTGTGGGCGACGAGCAGTACTTC. Translating it yields CASSLTGTSGGPPVGDEQYF.

The V call is TRBV2, the J call TRBJ2-3; 7 positions agree with TRBD2. V was clipped by 1 base and J by 9 bases; unmatched bases: 7. CDR1 is SNHLY and CDR2 is FYNNEI in the germline V gene. The CDR3 is 14 residues long. CDR3 loop: CASSEDSEGGTQYF. In nucleotides, the CDR3 is TGTGCCAGCAGTGAAGACTCGGAGGGAGGGACGCAGTATTTT.

The V call is TRBV11-2, the J call TRBJ2-7, with 13 nucleotides matching TRBD2. J gave up 0 bases and V 5 bases, and 7 bases lay outside the gene matches. This CDR3 region has 17 residues. The germline V gene has CDR1 SGHAT and CDR2 FQNNGV. CDR3 DNA sequence: TGTGCCAGCAGCCCAGGGACTAGCGGGGATCCCTCCTACGAGCAGTACTTC. It is translated as CASSPGTSGDPSYEQYF.

This clone showed up just once. This chain joins TRBV10-3 and TRBJ1-3; TRBD1 might be the D (6 bases). Per germline, CDR1 ENHRY and CDR2 SYGVKD. The CDR3 spans 17 residues. Between the trimmed V and J ends, which lost 0 bases and 1 base, there was a span of 13 bases. CDR3 nucleotides: TGTGCCATCAGTGAGTCTGGGGGCAGGTCGTCTGGAAACACCATATATTTT. Amino acids: CAISESGGRSSGNTIYF.

The chain couples TRBV4-1 to TRBJ2-3; D possibly corresponds to TRBD1 (5 bases). The CDR3 covers 14 residues. Germline V lookup: CDR1 MGHRA, CDR2 YSYEKL. Trimming took off 0 bases at V and 5 bases at J, with 9 bases between the two ends. CDR3 residues: CASSQEIRVDTQYF. Here the CDR3 DNA reads TGCGCCAGCAGCCAAGAGATCAGGGTAGATACGCAGTATTTT.

The chain joins TRBV4-1 to TRBJ2-5; 12 bases align to TRBD2. The CDR3 has 17 residues. Trimming cost V 1 base and J 5 bases; bases outside gene matches: 8. Per germline, CDR1 MGHRA and CDR2 YSYEKL. CDR3 nucleotides: TGCGCCAGCAGCCAAGGGGGACTAGCGGGTCAGGGGGAGACCCAGTACTTC. As protein: CASSQGGLAGQGETQYF.

The chain has TRBV28 and TRBJ1-2; 8 nucleotides align to TRBD1. Germline V gene lookup returns CDR1 MDHEN and CDR2 SYDVKM. The ends lost 3 bases at V and 4 bases at J; junction bases unmatched: 10. The CDR3 has 16 amino acids. The CDR3, as DNA: TGTGCCAGCAGTTTTCTACCCAGGGGGCGCAGCTATGGCTACACCTTC. Protein: CASSFLPRGRSYGYTF.

The chain recombines TRBV19 with TRBJ2-5, with a weak D call TRBD2 (5 bases). Trimming stripped 3 bases from V and 1 base from J, with 9 bases between. This CDR3 is 14 amino acids long. Germline loops: CDR1 LNHDA, CDR2 SQIVND (reference sequence). DNA for the CDR3: TGTGCCAGTAGTATCGCGGGCTCCCAAGAGACCCAGTACTTC. It is translated as CASSIAGSQETQYF.